This TCR beta chain was recorded in a study of OX40 agonist ivuxolimab in advanced cancers. Across the study: Three individuals attained partial responses, comprising one hepatocellular carcinoma case and two cutaneous melanoma cases.

The table came from immunoSEQ multiplex PCR; TCRdb's copy has only in-frame clones and leaves some out. The table has 60,000 to 65,000 clones, 80% to 90% seen once; the top ten hold 11%. Of note for this clone: Its antigen remains unknown.

CDR1 is SGHAT, CDR2 FQDESV, per germline (reference sequence). V lost 5 bases, J lost 7 bases, and 14 bases stayed unmatched. The CDR3 loop spans 16 amino acids. General study findings and limits: The average count of expanded clones was higher among CD8+ T cells than among CD4+. Doses of 0.1 to 3.0 mg/kg were accompanied by clonal expansion of CD4+ and CD8+ blood T cells by week 6.

The chain combines TRBV11-1 with TRBJ2-1; 7 bases align to TRBD1. This TCR came from an adult with an advanced solid tumor such as melanoma, head and neck, liver or kidney cancer. Sequences were derived from CD4+ or CD8+ T cells sorted from blood, sampled in a trial of the OX40 agonist ivuxolimab. The CDR3 spells CASSPPGPGGMNEQFF. The CDR3, as DNA: TGTGCCAGCAGCCCACCCGGCCCAGGGGGAATGAATGAGCAGTTCTTC.